This T cell receptor (beta chain) was sequenced during a study of cytotoxic CD8 clonotypes in ibrutinib-treated CLL. Study overall: Average yields of 255,043 productive templates and tens of thousands of productive rearrangements characterized the samples. Study-wide results and limits: Patients showed higher baseline clonality than age-matched healthy donors, and it tracked circulating CD8+ T-cell counts.

About this clone: Antigen specificity is unknown.

Only in-frame clones appear in the TCRdb table, and some are missing; sequencing was by immunoSEQ multiplex PCR. This sample has around 10,000 clones; 79% occur once, and the top ten carry more than 15%. The TCR was taken from a human donor with chronic lymphocytic leukemia. The sample here was PBMCs, taken at disease progression, from a patient treated with ibrutinib.

The CDR3 DNA reads TGTGCCAGCAGCCAAAGCGGGCACGCTCTGTCCTACGAGCAGTACTTC. Protein: CASSQSGHALSYEQYF. The V call is TRBV4-2, the J call TRBJ2-7, with D possibly matching TRBD2 (6 bases). The germline gives CDR1 LGHNA, CDR2 YNFKEQ. V lost 2 bases, J lost 1 base, and 15 bases lay in between. The CDR3 runs 16 residues.